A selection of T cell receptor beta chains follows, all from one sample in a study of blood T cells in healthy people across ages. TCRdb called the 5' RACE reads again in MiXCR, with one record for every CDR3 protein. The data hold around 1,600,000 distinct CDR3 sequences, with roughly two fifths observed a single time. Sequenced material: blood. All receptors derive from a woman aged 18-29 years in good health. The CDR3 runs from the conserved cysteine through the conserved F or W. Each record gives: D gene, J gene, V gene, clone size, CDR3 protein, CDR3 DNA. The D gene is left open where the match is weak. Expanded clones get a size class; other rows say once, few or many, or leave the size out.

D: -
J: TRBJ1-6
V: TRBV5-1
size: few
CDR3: CASSLDGSYNSPLHF
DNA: TGTGCCAGCAGCTTAGATGGCAGCTATAATTCACCCCTCCACTTT

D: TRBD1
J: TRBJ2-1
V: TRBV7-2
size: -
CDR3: CASSFQGAWSYNERFF
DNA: TGTGCCAGCAGCTTCCAGGGGGCTTGGTCCTACAATGAGCGGTTCTTC

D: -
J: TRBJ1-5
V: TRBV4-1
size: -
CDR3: CASSPHHYGAEGNQPQHF
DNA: TGCGCCAGCAGCCCGCACCACTACGGGGCGGAGGGAAATCAGCCCCAGCATTTT

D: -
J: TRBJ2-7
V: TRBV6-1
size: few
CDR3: CASLPGTVSSYEQYF
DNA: TGTGCCAGCCTCCCAGGCACCGTTAGCTCCTACGAGCAGTACTTC

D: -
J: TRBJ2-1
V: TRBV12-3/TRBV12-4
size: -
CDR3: CASRPTYNEQFF
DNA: TGTGCCAGCAGACCCACCTACAATGAGCAGTTCTTC

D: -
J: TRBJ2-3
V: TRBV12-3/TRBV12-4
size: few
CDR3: CASRGQGADTQYF
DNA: TGTGCCAGCAGGGGCCAGGGAGCAGATACGCAGTATTTT

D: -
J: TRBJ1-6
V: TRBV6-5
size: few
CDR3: CASSYSSPPSGFGSPLHF
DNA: TGTGCCAGCAGTTACTCCTCCCCCCCCTCAGGGTTCGGTTCACCCCTCCACTTT

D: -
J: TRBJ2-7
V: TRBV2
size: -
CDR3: CASQQGSTYSYEQYF
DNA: TGTGCCAGCCAACAGGGCAGTACCTACTCCTACGAGCAGTACTTC

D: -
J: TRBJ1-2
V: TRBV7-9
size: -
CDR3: CASSLAPGLDGYTF
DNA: TGTGCCAGCAGCTTGGCGCCGGGTTTGGATGGCTACACCTTC

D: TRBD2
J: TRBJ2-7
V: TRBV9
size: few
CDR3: CASSVGGVYYEQYF
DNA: TGTGCCAGCAGCGTGGGGGGGGTCTACTACGAGCAGTACTTC

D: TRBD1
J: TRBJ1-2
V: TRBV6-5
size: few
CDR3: CASSYDRGQGGYTF
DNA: TGTGCCAGCAGTTATGACAGGGGGCAAGGCGGCTACACCTTC